A selection of T cell receptor beta chains follows, all from one sample in a study of patients and donors after allogeneic stem cell transplantation. From the RT-PCR reads, TCRdb called clonotypes with MiXCR, one entry per CDR3 protein. The sample includes roughly 940,000 distinct CDR3 sequences, roughly 17% of them seen just once. Input material: blood, either unsorted or a sorted T cell fraction (not recorded which). These receptor sequences come from a human donor who was either an allogeneic HSCT recipient or a stem cell or donor lymphocyte infusion donor (not recorded which). It is not recorded whose cells these are; they may come from a transplant donor. Each CDR3 is given with its conserved first and last residue.

TRBV6-2/TRBV6-3,TRBJ1-1,CASSYPENTEAFF
TRBV5-1,TRBJ2-7,CASSLWTGNYEQYF
TRBV27,TRBJ2-7,CASSNRGDPREQYF
TRBV12-3/TRBV12-4,TRBJ1-3,CASSSLGPDLNF
TRBV20-1,TRBJ2-3,CSARAPGTDTQYF
TRBV15,TRBJ2-1,CATSRAPNEQFF
TRBV20-1,TRBJ2-1,CSAPRPSYGNEQFF
TRBV12-3/TRBV12-4,TRBJ1-5,CASSRSNQPQHF
TRBV20-1,TRBJ2-5,CSARTTQETQYF
TRBV29-1,TRBJ1-1,CSVRDSLNTEAFF
TRBV5-1,TRBJ1-6,CASSFGHEDSPLHF
TRBV5-4,TRBJ2-7,CASSLGLDGYEQYF
TRBV12-5,TRBJ2-5,CASGPQGIPPETQYF
TRBV24-1,TRBJ2-5,CATGTSVGETQYF
TRBV25-1,TRBJ2-2,CASTPGGGELFF
TRBV7-3,TRBJ1-1,CASSLNGGFTEAFF
TRBV10-3,TRBJ2-7,CAISKGGKLISYEQYF
TRBV12-3/TRBV12-4,TRBJ1-3,CASSLVGQGSSGNTIYF
TRBV30,TRBJ2-7,CAWSAQGNEQYF
TRBV2,TRBJ2-1,CASSEEGQLGGNEQFF
TRBV12-3/TRBV12-4,TRBJ2-3,CASSQGPSGRVTDTQYF
TRBV11-2,TRBJ2-1,CASSTNGQGKRNEQFF
TRBV5-1,TRBJ2-7,CASSLTGDVEQYF